This entry features one T cell receptor (beta chain) sequence. The CDR3 is 15 amino acids. Germline V gene data show CDR1 as SGHNT and CDR2 as YYREEE (reference sequence). V shed 5 bases, J shed 3 bases, and the junction held 7 bases outside the gene matches. This entry is derived from a study of blood T cell repertoires in COVID-19. Study-level information: Samples of COVID-19 (acute and convalescent) were obtained from the United States, Italy and Spain.

Original data processing: Estimated nucleated cell counts came from reference gene primer amplification. Assay used: immunoSEQ multiplex PCR; TCRdb lists only in-frame clones, some missing. The DNA gave D and trimming, while V, J and clone size come from that table. The table lists some 270,000 clones, around nine tenths of them singletons. This clonotype was obtained from a man aged 35-49 years with active or convalescent COVID-19. The material sequenced was peripheral blood. The gene calls are TRBV5-4 and TRBJ2-7; 11 nucleotides align to TRBD1. Here the CDR3 reads CASSPTGTGGYEQYF. The CDR3 nucleotides read TGTGCCAGCAGTCCAACCGGGACAGGGGGCTACGAGCAGTACTTC.